This T cell receptor beta chain comes out of a study of cytomegalovirus exposure and HLA in healthy donors. Per the germline V gene, CDR1 is KGHSH and CDR2 is LQKENI. The V end was cut by 3 bases, the J end by 6 bases, with 14 bases between. The CDR3 spans 14 residues. Assay: immunoSEQ multiplex PCR; the TCRdb copy retains only in-frame clones and omits some. The sample gives under 150,000 clones, around 86% of which show up once; around 10% is in the top ten. Study conclusions and caveats: The authors listed 150 to 200 TCR beta chains as cytomegalovirus-associated. Within the approximately 120 validation repertoires, first-cohort TCR clusters tended to co-occur, according to a later analysis. Confirmation was obtained in vitro that a few CMV-associated chains are specific for CMV antigens.

Comment on this clone: What it recognizes is unknown.

This sequence was found in a man between 18 and 29 years old in good health and CMV-seropositive. Sequencing was done on a sample of PBMCs. The genes are TRBV18 and TRBJ1-2; tentatively, D is TRBD1 (5 bases). The CDR3 DNA reads TGTGCCAGCTCACCCGCAGGGAAGAAGAATGGCTACACCTTC. Translating it yields CASSPAGKKNGYTF.